Each of the 14 T cell receptor beta chains below was sequenced from the same sample in a study of blood T cells in healthy people across ages. A second PCR of about 6 to 12 cycles used a sample-barcoded 5' primer and a J-beta primer mix. TCRdb re-called the 5' RACE reads through MiXCR, storing one row per CDR3 protein. Among 800,000 to 950,000 distinct CDR3 sequences, approximately 32% were seen once, and the ten largest hold about 9.4%. The data also belong to a second study, concerning T cells of mothers and their children.

The sequenced sample was blood. These receptors all come from a woman aged 40 to 50 in good health.

This clonotype has a handful of counts. A much more abundant neighbour one base away suggests this may be a read error. V and J are TRBV20-1 and TRBJ2-3; D perhaps matches TRBD1 (6 bases). CDR1 and CDR2 (germline): DFQATT, SNEGSKA (reference sequence). Trimming took 6 bases from V and 1 from J, leaving 14 bases between them. The CDR3 length is 14 residues. The CDR3 nucleotides are TGCAGTGCCAGGGGCCTGGATGGCACAGATACGCAGTATTTT. The encoded protein is CSARGLDGTDTQYF.

This clonotype was observed at least ten times. The rearrangement uses TRBV4-3 and TRBJ2-3; TRBD2 agrees at 10 bases. The germline CDR1 and CDR2 sequences are LGHNA and YSLEER. Trimming removed 0 bases from V and 1 base from J; junction bases left unmatched: 4. This CDR3 spans 17 amino acids. The CDR3 nucleotides are TGCGCCAGCAGCCAAGATTCAGGACTAGCGGGCACAGATACGCAGTATTTT. This codes for CASSQDSGLAGTDTQYF.

In its sample, this clonotype was seen many times. This rearrangement joins TRBV29-1 to TRBJ2-3; 13 nucleotides agree with TRBD2. Trimming cost V 5 bases and J 6 bases; bases outside gene matches: 5. There are 14 residues in the CDR3. Germline values: CDR1 SQVTM, CDR2 ANQGSEA. The DNA for the CDR3 is TGCAGCGTTCCAACTAGCGGGGGGGGTGATACGCAGTATTTT. This sequence encodes CSVPTSGGGDTQYF.

The V call is TRBV28, the J call TRBJ2-3, with D unresolved. This CDR3 comprises 12 residues. With 8 bases removed from V and 2 bases from J, the gap between germline ends came to 8 bases. From germline, CDR1 is MDHEN and CDR2 SYDVKM. The DNA of the CDR3 is TGTGCCAGCGATACAGCCACAGATACGCAGTATTTT. As protein: CASDTATDTQYF.

The genes are TRBV5-1 and TRBJ1-2; 7 nucleotides align to TRBD1. The V gene end was trimmed by 4 bases and the J gene end by 4 bases; junction bases not matched to a gene: 10. CDR3 length: 15 amino acids. Germline CDR1 SGHRS, CDR2 YFSETQ. The CDR3 region has the DNA TGCGCCAGCAGCCCCGAAGGGACAGTTTCCTATGGCTACACCTTC. This gives the protein CASSPEGTVSYGYTF.

This chain joins TRBV7-8 and TRBJ2-3; no definite D call. V was trimmed by 2 bases and J by 4 bases, leaving 10 bases between them. This CDR3 is built from 14 residues. Germline V gives CDR1 SGHVS, CDR2 FQNEAQ. The CDR3 nucleotides read TGTGCCAGCAGCTTACTGAATGAGGCAGATACGCAGTATTTT. Translating gives CASSLLNEADTQYF.

This clonotype occurred many times. V and J are TRBV5-1 and TRBJ2-6, with 7 bases that match TRBD1. The CDR3 totals 17 residues. Looked up from germline, CDR1 is SGHRS and CDR2 is YFSETQ. V lost 4 bases to trimming and J lost 0 bases; unmatched junction nucleotides: 7. CDR3 in DNA: TGCGCCAGCAGCGTGGGACAGAAACACTCTGGGGCCAACGTCCTGACTTTC. It yields the protein CASSVGQKHSGANVLTF. The variable domain in full, completed from reference TRBV5-1 and TRBJ2-6, reads KAGVTQTPRYLIKTRGQQVTLSCSPISGHRSVSWYQQTPGQGLQFLFEYFSETQRNKGNFPGRFSGRQFSNSRSEMNVSTLELGDSALYLCASSVGQKHSGANVLTFGAGSRLTVL.

For the CDR3, the DNA is TGCAGTGCTAGAGATAAGAACATCCCCTACAATGAGCAGTTCTTC. It codes for CSARDKNIPYNEQFF. The chain has TRBV20-1 and TRBJ2-1, with no clear D. Germline loops: CDR1 DFQATT, CDR2 SNEGSKA (reference sequence). CDR3 size: 15 residues. V lost 0 bases to trimming and J lost 2 bases, with 11 bases between them.

This clonotype was observed at least ten times. The chain uses TRBV12-3 or TRBV12-4 and TRBJ2-7; TRBD1 matches at 9 bases. The CDR3 is 15 amino acids. Trimming cost V 3 bases and J 1 base; bases outside gene matches: 4. This CDR3 reads CASSLRGTGSYEQYF. Written as DNA, the CDR3 is TGTGCCAGCAGTTTGAGGGGGACAGGGTCCTACGAGCAGTACTTC.

V gene TRBV7-2 combines with J gene TRBJ1-4, with no clear D. CDR1 SGHTA and CDR2 FQGNSA come from the germline V gene. There are 12 residues in the CDR3. Between the trimmed V and J ends, which lost 2 bases and 6 bases, there was a span of 4 bases. Here the CDR3 reads CASSLSDEKLFF. The CDR3 bases are TGTGCCAGCAGCTTAAGTGATGAAAAACTGTTTTTT.

The gene calls are TRBV20-1 and TRBJ2-7, with D perhaps assigned TRBD1 or TRBD2 (5 bases each). V lost 6 bases to trimming and J lost 0 bases, with 12 bases between them. The CDR3 runs 13 residues. Germline V gene data show CDR1 as DFQATT and CDR2 as SNEGSKA (reference sequence). The CDR3 region is CSAVAGSSYEQYF. CDR3 bases: TGCAGTGCCGTCGCAGGGAGCTCCTACGAGCAGTACTTC.

J is TRBJ1-1 and V is TRBV6-5, with 9 bases aligning to TRBD1. The V and J ends lost 4 bases and 1 base, in that order; junction bases with no gene match: 7. CDR3 length: 16 residues. Germline assignment: CDR1 MNHEY and CDR2 SVGAGI. The CDR3 DNA is TGTGCCAGCAGTTCGAGTAGGGACAGGGCGAACACTGAAGCTTTCTTT. Encoded protein: CASSSSRDRANTEAFF.

The sample holds many counts of this clonotype. The gene calls are TRBV5-6 and TRBJ2-3; D is unresolved. Germline V gene data show CDR1 as SGHDT and CDR2 as YYEEEE. Trimming took 7 bases from V and 2 from J, leaving 5 bases between them. The CDR3 has 11 residues. CDR3 in amino acids: CASRLTDTQYF. The CDR3 DNA reads as TGTGCCAGCCGCCTCACAGATACGCAGTATTTT. Together with reference TRBV5-6 and TRBJ2-3, the CDR3 gives the full variable domain: DAGVTQSPTHLIKTRGQQVTLRCSPKSGHDTVSWYQQALGQGPQFIFQYYEEEERQRGNFPDRFSGHQFPNYSSELNVNALLLGDSALYLCASRLTDTQYFGPGTRLTVL.

This clonotype was observed many times. This chain joins TRBV7-2 and TRBJ2-7; possibly TRBD1 for D (5 bases). V dropped 11 bases and J dropped 6 bases, with 23 bases sitting between them. The CDR3 consists of 14 residues. In germline, CDR1 is SGHTA, CDR2 FQGNSA. The chain's CDR3 is CASQPQGRTSEQYF. The CDR3 bases are TGTGCCTCCCAACCCCAGGGTCGGACCTCCGAGCAGTACTTC.